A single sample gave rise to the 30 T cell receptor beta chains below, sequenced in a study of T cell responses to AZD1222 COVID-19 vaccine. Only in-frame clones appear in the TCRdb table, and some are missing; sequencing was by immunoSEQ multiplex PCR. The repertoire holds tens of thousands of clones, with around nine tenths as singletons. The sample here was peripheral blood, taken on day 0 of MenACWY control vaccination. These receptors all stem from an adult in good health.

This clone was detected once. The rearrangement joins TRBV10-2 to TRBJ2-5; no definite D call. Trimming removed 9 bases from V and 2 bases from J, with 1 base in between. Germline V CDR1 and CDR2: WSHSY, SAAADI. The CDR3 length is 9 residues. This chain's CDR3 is CASQETQYF. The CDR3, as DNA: TGCGCCAGTCAAGAGACCCAGTACTTC.

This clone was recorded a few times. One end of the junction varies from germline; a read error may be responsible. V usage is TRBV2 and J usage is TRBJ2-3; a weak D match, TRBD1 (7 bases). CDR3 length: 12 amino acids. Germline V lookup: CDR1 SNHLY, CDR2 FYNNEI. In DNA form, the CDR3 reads TGTGCCGGCAGGGGGGTGACAGATACGCAGTATTTT. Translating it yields CAGRGVTDTQYF.

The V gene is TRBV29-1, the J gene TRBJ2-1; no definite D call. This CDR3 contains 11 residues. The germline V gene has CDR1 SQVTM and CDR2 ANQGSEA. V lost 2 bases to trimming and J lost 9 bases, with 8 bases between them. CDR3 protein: CSVERSFEQFF. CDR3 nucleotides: TGCAGCGTTGAAAGATCTTTTGAGCAGTTCTTC.

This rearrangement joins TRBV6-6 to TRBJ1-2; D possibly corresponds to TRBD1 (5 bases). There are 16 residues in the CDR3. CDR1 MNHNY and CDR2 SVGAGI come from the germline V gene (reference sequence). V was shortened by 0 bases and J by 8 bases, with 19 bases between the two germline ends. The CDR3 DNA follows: TGTGCCAGCAGTTACTCGAACGGACCAGGGATCGACGGCTACACCTTC. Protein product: CASSYSNGPGIDGYTF.

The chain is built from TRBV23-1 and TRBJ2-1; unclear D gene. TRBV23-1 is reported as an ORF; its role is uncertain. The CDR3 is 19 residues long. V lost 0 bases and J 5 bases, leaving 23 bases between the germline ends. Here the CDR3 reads CASSQSPKKNSLVNNEQFF. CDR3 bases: TGCGCCAGCAGTCAATCTCCGAAGAAAAACTCCCTGGTGAACAATGAGCAGTTCTTC.

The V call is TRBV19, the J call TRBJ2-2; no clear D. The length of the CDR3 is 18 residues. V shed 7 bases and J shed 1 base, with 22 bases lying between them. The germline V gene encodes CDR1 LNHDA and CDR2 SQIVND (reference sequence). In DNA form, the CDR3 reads TGTGCCAGTATGATCCCCTCCCAACACATGTTGAACACCGGGGAGCTGTTTTTT. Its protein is CASMIPSQHMLNTGELFF. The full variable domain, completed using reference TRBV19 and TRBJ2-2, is DGGITQSPKYLFRKEGQNVTLSCEQNLNHDAMYWYRQDPGQGLRLIYYSQIVNDFQKGDIAEGYSVSREKKESFPLTVTSAQKNPTAFYLCASMIPSQHMLNTGELFFGEGSRLTVL.

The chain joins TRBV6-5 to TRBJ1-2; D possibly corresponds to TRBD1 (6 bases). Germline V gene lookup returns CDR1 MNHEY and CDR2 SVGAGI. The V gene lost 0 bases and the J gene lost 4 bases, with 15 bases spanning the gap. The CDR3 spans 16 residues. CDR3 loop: CASSYSRGVSGYGYTF. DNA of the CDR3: TGTGCCAGCAGTTACTCGAGGGGGGTATCAGGCTATGGCTACACCTTC.

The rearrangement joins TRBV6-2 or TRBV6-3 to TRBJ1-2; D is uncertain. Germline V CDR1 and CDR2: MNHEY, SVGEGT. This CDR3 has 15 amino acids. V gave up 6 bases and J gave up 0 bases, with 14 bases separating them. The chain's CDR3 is CASSPRTVPNYGYTF. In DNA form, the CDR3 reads TGTGCCAGCAGCCCTAGGACTGTACCTAACTATGGCTACACCTTC.

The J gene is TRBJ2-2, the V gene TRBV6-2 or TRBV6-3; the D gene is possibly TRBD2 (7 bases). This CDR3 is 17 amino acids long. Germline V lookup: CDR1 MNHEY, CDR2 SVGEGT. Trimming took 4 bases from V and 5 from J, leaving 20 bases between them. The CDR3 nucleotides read TGTGCCAGCAGTTCCCCCATAATAGGGGGGGTTACCGGGGAGCTGTTTTTT. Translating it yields CASSSPIIGGVTGELFF.

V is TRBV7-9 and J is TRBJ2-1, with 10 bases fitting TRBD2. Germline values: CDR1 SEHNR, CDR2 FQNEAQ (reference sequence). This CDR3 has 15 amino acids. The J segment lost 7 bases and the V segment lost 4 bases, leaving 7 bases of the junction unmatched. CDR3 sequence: CASSSSGSMVNEQFF. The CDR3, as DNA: TGTGCCAGCAGCTCTAGCGGGAGTATGGTAAATGAGCAGTTCTTC.

The chain's CDR3 is CASMRDSGPEAFF. CDR3 bases: TGTGCCAGCATGCGTGATTCCGGCCCTGAAGCTTTCTTT. J is TRBJ1-1 and V is TRBV2, with D uncertain. CDR1 SNHLY and CDR2 FYNNEI come from the germline V gene. The CDR3 sequence is 13 residues long. Trimming pared 7 bases from V and 6 bases from J, leaving 15 bases between.

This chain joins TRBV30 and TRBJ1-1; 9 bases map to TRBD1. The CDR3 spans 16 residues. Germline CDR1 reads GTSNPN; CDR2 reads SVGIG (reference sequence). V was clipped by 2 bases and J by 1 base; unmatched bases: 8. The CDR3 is CAWSSQDRGQNTEAFF. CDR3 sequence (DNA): TGTGCCTGGAGTTCCCAGGACAGGGGACAGAACACTGAAGCTTTCTTT.

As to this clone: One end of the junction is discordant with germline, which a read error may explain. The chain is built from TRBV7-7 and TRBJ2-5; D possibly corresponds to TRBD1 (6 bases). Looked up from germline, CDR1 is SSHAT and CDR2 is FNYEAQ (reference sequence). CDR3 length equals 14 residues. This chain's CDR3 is CASSSQGVQETQYF. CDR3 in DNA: TGTGCTAGCAGTTCACAGGGTGTCCAAGAGACCCAGTACTTC.

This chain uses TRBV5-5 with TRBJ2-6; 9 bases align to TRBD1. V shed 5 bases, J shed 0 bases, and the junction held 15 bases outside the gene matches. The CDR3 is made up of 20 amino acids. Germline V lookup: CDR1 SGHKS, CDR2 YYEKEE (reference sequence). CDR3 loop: CASRRDGGQGINSGANVLTF. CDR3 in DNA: TGTGCCAGCAGGAGAGATGGAGGACAGGGGATTAACTCTGGGGCCAACGTCCTGACTTTC.

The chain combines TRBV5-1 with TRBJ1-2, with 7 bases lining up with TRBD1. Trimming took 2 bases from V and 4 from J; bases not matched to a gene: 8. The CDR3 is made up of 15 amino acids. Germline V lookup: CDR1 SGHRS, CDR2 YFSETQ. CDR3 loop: CASSFGQAAAYGYTF. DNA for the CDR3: TGCGCCAGCAGCTTCGGACAGGCCGCCGCCTATGGCTACACCTTC.

In DNA form, the CDR3 reads TGTGCCAGCAGCCTCGGAAGGGGGCGAGCTCAGCCCCAGCATTTT. Translating gives CASSLGRGRAQPQHF. The genes are TRBV11-2 and TRBJ1-5; 7 bases match TRBD1. This CDR3 has 15 residues. Trimming at V came to 5 bases and at J to 6 bases, leaving 10 bases not matched to a gene. Germline lookup yields CDR1 SGHAT and CDR2 FQNNGV.

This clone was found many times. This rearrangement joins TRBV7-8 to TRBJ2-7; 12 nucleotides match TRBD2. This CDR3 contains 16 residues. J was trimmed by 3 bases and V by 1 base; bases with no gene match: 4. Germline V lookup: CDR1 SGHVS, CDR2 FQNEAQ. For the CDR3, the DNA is TGTGCCAGCAGCTTAGAGACTAGCGGGGGATACTACGAGCAGTACTTC. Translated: CASSLETSGGYYEQYF.

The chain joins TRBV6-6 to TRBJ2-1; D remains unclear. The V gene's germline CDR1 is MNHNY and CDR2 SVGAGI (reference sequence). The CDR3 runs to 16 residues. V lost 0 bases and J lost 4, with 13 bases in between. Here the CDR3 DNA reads TGTGCCAGCAGTTACTCCGTAACCGAACCTTACAATGAGCAGTTCTTC. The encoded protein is CASSYSVTEPYNEQFF.

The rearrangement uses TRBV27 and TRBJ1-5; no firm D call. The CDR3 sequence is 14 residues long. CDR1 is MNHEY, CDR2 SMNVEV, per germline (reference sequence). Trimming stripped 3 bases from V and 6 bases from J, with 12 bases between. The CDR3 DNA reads TGTGCCAGCAGTTTTTCGGGATCCGGTCAGCCCCAGCATTTT. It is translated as CASSFSGSGQPQHF.

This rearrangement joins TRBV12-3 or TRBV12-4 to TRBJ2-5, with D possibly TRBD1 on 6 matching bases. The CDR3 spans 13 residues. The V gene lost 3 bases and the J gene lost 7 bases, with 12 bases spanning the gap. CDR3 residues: CASSLGADRTQYF. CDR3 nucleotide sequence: TGTGCCAGCAGTTTGGGGGCAGATAGGACCCAGTACTTC.

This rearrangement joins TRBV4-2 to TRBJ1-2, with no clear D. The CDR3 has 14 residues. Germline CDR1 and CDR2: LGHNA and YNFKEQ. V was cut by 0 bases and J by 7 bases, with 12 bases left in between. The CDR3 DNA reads TGTGCCAGCAGCCAAGATCCAAACCCCCTTGGCTACACCTTC. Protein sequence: CASSQDPNPLGYTF.

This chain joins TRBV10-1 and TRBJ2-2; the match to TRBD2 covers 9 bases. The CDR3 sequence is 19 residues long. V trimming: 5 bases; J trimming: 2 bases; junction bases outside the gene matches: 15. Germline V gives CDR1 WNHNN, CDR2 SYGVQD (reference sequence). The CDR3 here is CASSPPGLAGPGNTGELFF. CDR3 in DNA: TGCGCCAGCAGTCCGCCGGGGCTAGCGGGACCCGGTAACACCGGGGAGCTGTTTTTT.

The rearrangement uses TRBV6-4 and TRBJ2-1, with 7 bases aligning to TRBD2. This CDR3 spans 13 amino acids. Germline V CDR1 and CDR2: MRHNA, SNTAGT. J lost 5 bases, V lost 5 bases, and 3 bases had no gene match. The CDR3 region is CASSSGTNNEQFF. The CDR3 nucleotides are TGTGCCAGCAGTTCCGGGACTAACAATGAGCAGTTCTTC.

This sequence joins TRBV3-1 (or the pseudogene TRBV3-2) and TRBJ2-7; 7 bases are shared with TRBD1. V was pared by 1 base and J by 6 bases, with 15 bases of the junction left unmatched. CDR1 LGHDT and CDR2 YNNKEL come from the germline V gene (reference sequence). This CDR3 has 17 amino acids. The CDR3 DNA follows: TGTGCCAGCAGCCAAGGTATAAGCCGTCAACAGGGGCTCGAGCAGTACTTC. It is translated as CASSQGISRQQGLEQYF.

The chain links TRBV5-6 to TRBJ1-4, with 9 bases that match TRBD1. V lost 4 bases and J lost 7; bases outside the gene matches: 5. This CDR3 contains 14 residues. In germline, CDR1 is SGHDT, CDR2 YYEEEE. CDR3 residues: CASSRTGQGEKLFF. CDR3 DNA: TGTGCCAGCAGCCGGACGGGACAGGGTGAAAAACTGTTTTTT.

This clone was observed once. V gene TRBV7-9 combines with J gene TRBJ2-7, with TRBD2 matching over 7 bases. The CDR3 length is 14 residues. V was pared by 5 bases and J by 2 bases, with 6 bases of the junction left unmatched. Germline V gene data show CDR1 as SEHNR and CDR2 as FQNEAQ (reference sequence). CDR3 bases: TGTGCCAGCAGCGCAGGGAGGGCTGCCTACGAGCAGTACTTC. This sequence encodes CASSAGRAAYEQYF.

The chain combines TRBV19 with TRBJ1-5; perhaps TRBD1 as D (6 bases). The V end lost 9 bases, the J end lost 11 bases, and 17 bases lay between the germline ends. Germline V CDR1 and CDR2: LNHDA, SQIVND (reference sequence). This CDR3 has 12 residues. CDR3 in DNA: TGTGCCAGCACAGGGTTCCCCGAGTCCCAGCATTTT. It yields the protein CASTGFPESQHF.

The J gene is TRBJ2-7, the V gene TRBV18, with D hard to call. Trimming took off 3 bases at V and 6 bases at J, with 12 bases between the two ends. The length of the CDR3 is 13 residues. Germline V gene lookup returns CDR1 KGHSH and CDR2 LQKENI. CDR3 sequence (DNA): TGTGCCAGCTCACCGGCAGGCTTGCGCGAGCAGTACTTC. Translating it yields CASSPAGLREQYF.

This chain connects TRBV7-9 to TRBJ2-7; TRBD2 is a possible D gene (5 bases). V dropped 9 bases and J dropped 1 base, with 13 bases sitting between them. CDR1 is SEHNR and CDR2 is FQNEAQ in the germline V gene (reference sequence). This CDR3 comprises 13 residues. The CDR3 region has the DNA TGTGCCAGTGAAGCGGTAGTGTCCTACGAGCAGTACTTC. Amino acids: CASEAVVSYEQYF. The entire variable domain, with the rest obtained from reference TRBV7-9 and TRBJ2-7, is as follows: DTGVSQNPRHKITKRGQNVTFRCDPISEHNRLYWYRQTLGQGPEFLTYFQNEAQLEKSRLLSDRFSAERPKGSFSTLEIQRTEQGDSAMYLCASEAVVSYEQYFGPGTRLTVT.

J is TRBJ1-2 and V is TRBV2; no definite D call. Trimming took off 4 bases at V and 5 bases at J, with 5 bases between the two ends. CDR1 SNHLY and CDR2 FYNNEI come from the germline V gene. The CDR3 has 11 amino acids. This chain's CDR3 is CASSVRYGYTF. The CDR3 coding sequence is TGTGCCAGCAGTGTGAGATATGGCTACACCTTC.